This TCR beta chain derives from a study of long-term antiretroviral therapy in people with HIV. Across the whole study: Samples from the earliest time points predate the 2015 immediate-ART recommendation by about a decade.

The V gene end was trimmed by 5 bases and the J gene end by 0 bases; junction bases not matched to a gene: 3. The CDR3 runs 14 residues. Looked up from germline, CDR1 is LNHDA and CDR2 is SQIVND (reference sequence). The libraries were made with immunoSEQ v3.0 at survey level. Measured with immunoSEQ multiplex PCR; TCRdb has only the in-frame clones, and not every one. The sample shows about 30,000 clones, 75% to 95% of them seen only once. Cryopreserved PBMC samples of roughly 0.85-11 million cells were used for DNA extraction. The rearrangement links TRBV19 to TRBJ1-1; 7 nucleotides agree with TRBD1. Sample: unsorted PBMCs, taken around 5 years after starting antiretroviral therapy. This clonotype originated in a woman aged 35 to 49 with HIV. Here the CDR3 reads CASSSGTVNTEAFF. DNA of the CDR3: TGTGCCAGTAGTTCCGGGACAGTGAACACTGAAGCTTTCTTT.